The T cell receptor beta chain described here comes from a study of blood T cell repertoires in COVID-19. About the study: Samples representing acute and convalescent COVID-19 were sourced from the United States, Italy and Spain. PBMCs, B-cell-depleted T cells, or T cells were the source of the cDNA or gDNA that made up the material.

This CDR3 region has 12 residues. V shed 8 bases and J 6 bases; nucleotides not matched to a gene: 6. Per the original methods: Estimation of nucleated cell counts was performed using reference gene primer amplification. The protocol was immunoSEQ multiplex PCR, while the TCRdb copy is restricted to in-frame clones and leaves out a portion. The DNA was the basis for D and trimming; V, J and clone size are from that table. Seen here are 150,000 to 200,000 clones, more than 80% observed once, and the top ten hold approximately 2.8%. The sequenced sample consisted of peripheral blood. This chain connects TRBV12-3 or TRBV12-4 to TRBJ2-7, with 8 bases matching TRBD1. The clonotype was recovered from a man in his fifties or sixties with acute or convalescent COVID-19. CDR3 in amino acids: CASGRTGLEQYF. DNA for the CDR3: TGTGCCAGCGGTCGGACAGGGCTCGAGCAGTACTTC.